This T cell receptor (beta chain) is drawn from a study of Ad26.COV2.S vaccination and SARS-CoV-2 variants (dated by TCRdb to the early 2020s). Regarding the complete study: Vaccine-arm donors were drawn from COV1001, a multicentre, randomized, double-blind, placebo-controlled phase I-IIa trial of Ad26.COV2.S in healthy adults. Dosing of Ad26.COV2.S was intramuscular, at either 5x10^10 or 1x10^11 viral particles, delivered as one shot or as two shots spaced 56 days apart. Trial participants were randomized into five groups of five: low-dose or high-dose Ad26.COV2.S given once or twice, or placebo on both occasions. The TCR-sequenced set comprised about 32 samples: about 19 Ad26.COV2.S vaccine recipients, 5 placebo recipients and 8 SARS-CoV-2 convalescent individuals. Investigators remained blinded to trial group allocation during experiments and outcome assessment. TCRbeta repertoire sequencing served as the tool for gauging how specific and how broad the SARS-CoV-2-reactive T cell receptors were following Ad26.COV2.S vaccination.

The immunoSEQ Assay was the method used to sequence TCRbeta CDR3 regions. After extraction, genomic DNA underwent amplification by bias-controlled multiplex PCR, followed by high-throughput sequencing. The original methods were these. To quantify the absolute abundance of each unique TCRbeta CDR3 region, sequences were collapsed and filtered. T cell fraction was estimated by normalizing TCRbeta template counts to usable DNA, with usable DNA measured through amplification of reference genes found in all nucleated cells. Repertoire TCRs were annotated as SARS-CoV-2-specific by exact matching of V gene, CDR3 amino acid sequence and J gene to a known reactive TCR set. The reference SARS-CoV-2 TCR set was obtained from MIRA and was filtered for enrichment in COVID-19-positive ImmuneCODE repertoires, whereby public or cross-reactive TCRs were removed. Using the MIRA antigens, annotated TCRs were further analysed by specific ORF or by position within an ORF. Breadth was defined as the number of annotated unique rearrangements divided by the total number of unique productive rearrangements, and depth was defined as the summed frequency of the annotated unique rearrangements. Two-sided Wilcoxon rank-sum tests were applied when comparing TCR breadth between groups. The source is immuneACCESS, and TCRdb retained only in-frame sequences with V and J called. Part of the clones is not carried over; for the studies checked, unresolved V genes explain less than half of this, and the remainder is unexplained. V and J calls plus clone size are reproduced from that table; the DNA served to infer D and trimming. In this sample the table shows about 460,000 clones, 80% to 90% of which occur a single time. The ten largest make up around 1.6% of the sample.

Read against the paper, the sample's treatment or condition label means: 15 to 20 received Ad26.COV2.S at low or high dose, single or two shots; about five received placebo; per-sample allocation not given. Repertoires of vaccine and placebo recipients were sequenced from samples collected on day 63 after the first injection. Between 29 July and 7 August 2020, Cohort 1b enrolled fewer than 30 adults aged 18-55 years at one site in Boston, USA. Ad26.COV2.S was a replication-incompetent adenovirus type 26 vector expressing a prefusion-stabilized SARS-CoV-2 spike protein from the original Wuhan strain. What the authors observed across the whole study: It was noted by the authors that total T cell responses may have been underestimated by the TCR breadth and depth analyses. The study lacked the statistical power to compare responses across vaccine doses or regimens. Spike-specific TCR breadth was higher in Ad26.COV2.S recipients than in placebo recipients (P = 0.0014). After vaccination, spike-specific CD8+ and CD4+ T cell responses were reported to show substantial breadth. Vaccine and placebo recipients had comparable non-spike TCR breadth, which fits with the vaccine containing only spike.

This clone was counted only a few times. The antigen it binds to is not known. No qualities accompany the bases; no much larger clone lies one base away. V loses 5 bases of germline sequence and J loses 5 bases, and the interval between the two ends is 12 bases. CDR3 length: 13 amino acids, cysteine to phenylalanine. The read is trimmed to its CDR3 DNA, 39 bases read in frame from base 1. The germline V gene encodes CDR1 SEHNR and CDR2 FQNEAQ (reference sequence). Sample: peripheral blood, taken in a trial of Ad26.COV2.S vaccine versus placebo. The source of this sequence is a person aged 18-60 years who received the Ad26.COV2.S COVID-19 vaccine or a placebo. Here the chain combines TRBV7-9 and TRBJ1-1, with no confident D gene call. CDR3 loop: CASSPVGQTEAFF. The nucleotides read TGTGCCAGCAGCCCCGTGGGTCAGACTGAAGCTTTCTTT.